The 32 T cell receptor beta chains listed next were all sequenced from one sample in a study of T cell changes during pregnancy in multiple sclerosis. Clones were sequenced by immunoSEQ multiplex PCR, and TCRdb holds only the in-frame ones, with some missing. The data contain tens of thousands of clones, almost 95% of them singletons. The starting material was peripheral blood, obtained after pregnancy. The source is a female donor with multiple sclerosis, enrolled in a pregnancy study.

V is TRBV19 and J is TRBJ2-5; D is perhaps TRBD2 (6 bases). Germline CDR1 LNHDA, CDR2 SQIVND (reference sequence). Trimming cost V 3 bases and J 4 bases, with 12 bases left between them. CDR3 size: 14 residues. CDR3 sequence (DNA): TGTGCCAGTAGTATGGGGCGGGGAGGAGAGACCCAGTACTTC. It codes for CASSMGRGGETQYF. The whole variable domain, filled in from reference TRBV19 and TRBJ2-5, reads DGGITQSPKYLFRKEGQNVTLSCEQNLNHDAMYWYRQDPGQGLRLIYYSQIVNDFQKGDIAEGYSVSREKKESFPLTVTSAQKNPTAFYLCASSMGRGGETQYFGPGTRLLVL.

This clone was seen a handful of times. The chain links TRBV30 to TRBJ2-7; TRBD2 might be the D (6 bases). In germline, CDR1 is GTSNPN, CDR2 SVGIG (reference sequence). The CDR3 length is 14 residues. Trimming left V 1 base short and J 5 bases short, with 15 bases between. The CDR3 DNA follows: TGTGCCTGGAGTGAGGGACTCTCCAACCACGAGCAGTACTTC. This sequence encodes CAWSEGLSNHEQYF.

The rearrangement joins TRBV2 to TRBJ1-2, with 8 bases fitting TRBD1. The CDR3 runs to 15 residues. Unmatched junction bases numbered 9, after V lost 7 bases and J lost 2 bases. CDR1 and CDR2 (germline): SNHLY, FYNNEI. The CDR3 DNA follows: TGTGCCAGCACCGACATAGGACAGGGAAACTATGGCTACACCTTC. The encoded protein is CASTDIGQGNYGYTF.

The J gene is TRBJ2-7, the V gene TRBV7-9, with 9 bases fitting TRBD1. The CDR3 is 12 amino acids. Trimming removed 5 bases from V and 12 bases from J; junction bases left unmatched: 8. Germline CDR1 SEHNR, CDR2 FQNEAQ (reference sequence). In DNA, the CDR3 is TGTGCCAGCAGCCCGGTGGGGGACAGGGTGTACTTC. Amino acid sequence: CASSPVGDRVYF.

CDR3 coding DNA: TGCGCCAGCAGCCAAGATTGGGCAGGTCGCGTAGGCAATCAGCCCCAGCATTTT. Translating gives CASSQDWAGRVGNQPQHF. The gene calls are TRBV4-3 and TRBJ1-5; no definite D call. CDR1 and CDR2 from the germline V gene are LGHNA and YSLEER. This CDR3 is 18 amino acids long. V lost 0 bases, J lost 2 bases, and 17 bases lay in between.

The chain recombines TRBV27 with TRBJ1-2; TRBD1 might be the D (5 bases). V lost 4 bases and J lost 1, with 7 bases in between. The germline gives CDR1 MNHEY, CDR2 SMNVEV (reference sequence). The CDR3 covers 13 residues. The CDR3, as DNA: TGTGCCAGCAGTTCCAGGGTTAACTATGGCTACACCTTC. As protein: CASSSRVNYGYTF.

The V call is TRBV7-2, the J call TRBJ1-1; the D gene is possibly TRBD1 (5 bases). Trimming stripped 2 bases from V and 4 bases from J, with 11 bases between. Germline CDR1 is SGHTA and CDR2 is FQGNSA. The CDR3 has 14 amino acids. The CDR3 bases are TGTGCCAGCAGCTTACAGGGCACGGGCACTGAAGCTTTCTTT. Protein: CASSLQGTGTEAFF.

V usage is TRBV6-5 and J usage is TRBJ1-2; D unresolved. Trimming cost V 0 bases and J 4 bases, with 12 bases left between them. The germline gives CDR1 MNHEY, CDR2 SVGAGI. This CDR3 spans 15 amino acids. CDR3: CASSYSTTAGYGYTF. In DNA form, the CDR3 reads TGTGCCAGCAGTTACTCGACGACCGCGGGCTATGGCTACACCTTC.

This chain connects TRBV30 to TRBJ2-7; possible D gene TRBD2, 7 bases. Per the germline V gene, CDR1 is GTSNPN and CDR2 is SVGIG (reference sequence). The V and J ends lost 5 bases and 2 bases respectively, with 13 bases between them. This CDR3 has 13 amino acids. CDR3 sequence (DNA): TGTGCCTGGGGAGGGGGGGGAGCCTACGAGCAGTACTTC. Its protein product is CAWGGGGAYEQYF.

The chain uses TRBV23-1 and TRBJ1-5; TRBD1 agrees at 10 bases. TRBV23-1 is given ORF status, its function remaining uncertain. The CDR3 spans 18 residues. V was clipped by 0 bases and J by 0 bases; unmatched bases: 5. The CDR3 bases are TGCGCCAGCAGTCAATCATGGGACAGGGGATATAGCAATCAGCCCCAGCATTTT. Translation gives CASSQSWDRGYSNQPQHF.

The chain links TRBV5-1 to TRBJ2-1, with 7 bases identical to TRBD1. This CDR3 contains 14 residues. CDR1 is SGHRS and CDR2 is YFSETQ in the germline V gene. Trimming removed 2 bases from V and 9 bases from J; junction bases left unmatched: 8. The CDR3 region is CASSLGQALGEQFF. The CDR3 DNA sequence: TGCGCCAGCAGCTTAGGACAGGCACTCGGTGAGCAGTTCTTC.

The genes are TRBV7-6 and TRBJ2-2, with D tentatively TRBD1 (7 bases). CDR1 is SGHVS, CDR2 FNYEAQ, per germline. V lost 5 bases to trimming and J lost 3 bases, with 13 bases between them. This CDR3 spans 15 amino acids. The CDR3 DNA is TGTGCCAGCAGCCAGGGGGACTTTGACACCGGGGAGCTGTTTTTT. Protein sequence: CASSQGDFDTGELFF.

The chain links TRBV10-3 to TRBJ1-1; D perhaps matches TRBD1 (6 bases). V lost 7 bases and J lost 8, with 17 bases in between. The CDR3 runs 13 residues. Per germline, CDR1 ENHRY and CDR2 SYGVKD. The CDR3 protein is CAINGGGTGEAFF. CDR3 nucleotide sequence: TGTGCCATCAACGGGGGGGGCACAGGCGAAGCTTTCTTT.

V usage is TRBV6-1 and J usage is TRBJ1-1, with 9 nucleotides matching TRBD1. The CDR3 covers 15 residues. After removal of 4 bases from V and 4 bases from J, the junction contained 7 bases not matched to a gene. The germline V gene has CDR1 MNHNS and CDR2 SASEGT. The CDR3 loop reads CASSAYRGRSTEAFF. CDR3 DNA: TGTGCCAGCAGTGCCTACAGGGGGCGTTCCACTGAAGCTTTCTTT.

This chain uses TRBV14 with TRBJ2-3; D might be TRBD2 (6 bases). With 2 bases removed from V and 4 bases from J, the gap between germline ends came to 19 bases. The germline V gene encodes CDR1 SGHDN and CDR2 FVKESK. The CDR3 runs to 17 residues. CDR3 in DNA: TGTGCCAGCAGCCAAATCGGAGGGATCGTAACCGCAGATACGCAGTATTTT. This sequence encodes CASSQIGGIVTADTQYF.

The J gene is TRBJ1-1, the V gene TRBV18; possible D gene TRBD1, 6 bases. Trimming pared 5 bases from V and 5 bases from J, leaving 9 bases between. The CDR3 loop spans 12 amino acids. Germline CDR1 reads KGHSH; CDR2 reads LQKENI. The CDR3 region has the DNA TGTGCCAGCTCAGGGGGCGAAACTGAAGCTTTCTTT. Translated: CASSGGETEAFF.

The chain carries TRBV29-1 and TRBJ1-1; 8 nucleotides match TRBD1. The junction had 12 bases not matched to a gene; V was cut back by 6 bases and J by 12 bases. Germline V gene lookup returns CDR1 SQVTM and CDR2 ANQGSEA. This CDR3 has 12 amino acids. CDR3 amino acids: CSVEPTGERTFF. The DNA of the CDR3 is TGCAGCGTCGAACCGACAGGGGAGAGAACTTTCTTT.

The rearrangement uses TRBV6-5 and TRBJ1-6; D is uncertain. The CDR3 is 14 residues long. V lost 5 bases to trimming and J lost 7 bases, with 12 bases between them. Germline V gene lookup returns CDR1 MNHEY and CDR2 SVGAGI. The CDR3 bases are TGTGCCAGCAGTCATAGGGAGCTAAATTCACCCCTCCACTTT. Encoded protein: CASSHRELNSPLHF.

The J gene is TRBJ1-2, the V gene TRBV6-5, with TRBD1 matching 7 bases. The CDR3 runs 13 residues. Germline CDR1 is MNHEY and CDR2 is SVGAGI. V dropped 6 bases and J dropped 6; count of bases not matched to a gene: 7. The CDR3 is CASSFTGDDGYTF. The CDR3 region has the DNA TGTGCCAGCAGCTTTACAGGGGACGATGGCTACACCTTC.

This clone was seen only once. V gene TRBV6-5 combines with J gene TRBJ2-7; weak D call: TRBD1 (6 bases). CDR3 length: 12 residues. Looked up from germline, CDR1 is MNHEY and CDR2 is SVGAGI. Between the trimmed V and J ends, which lost 11 bases and 2 bases, there was a span of 13 bases. The CDR3 here is CAAKGETYEQYF. In DNA, the CDR3 is TGTGCCGCGAAGGGGGAAACCTACGAGCAGTACTTC.

This clone appeared a single time. The chain recombines TRBV7-6 with TRBJ2-3; TRBD1 aligns across 8 bases. This CDR3 is 14 amino acids long. CDR1 and CDR2 (germline): SGHVS, FNYEAQ. Germline trimming cut 1 base from V and 3 bases from J; bases unmatched to any gene: 0. The CDR3 loop reads CASSLDRGTDTQYF. In DNA form, the CDR3 reads TGTGCCAGCAGCTTAGACAGGGGGACAGATACGCAGTATTTT.

The chain is built from TRBV6-5 and TRBJ2-7, with a possible D match to TRBD1 (5 bases). With 4 bases removed from V and 3 bases from J, the gap between germline ends came to 13 bases. CDR3 length equals 14 residues. The germline CDR1 and CDR2 sequences are MNHEY and SVGAGI. For the CDR3, the DNA is TGTGCCAGCAGTTTGCAGGGTTTAGGCTACGAGCAGTACTTC. This translates into CASSLQGLGYEQYF.

This chain uses TRBV19 with TRBJ1-1; no reliable D call. V lost 5 bases and J 5 bases, leaving 9 bases between the germline ends. This CDR3 comprises 12 residues. Looked up from germline, CDR1 is LNHDA and CDR2 is SQIVND (reference sequence). CDR3 region: CASSEGGTEAFF. CDR3 sequence (DNA): TGTGCCAGTAGTGAGGGAGGAACTGAAGCTTTCTTT.

V gene TRBV2 combines with J gene TRBJ2-7, with a possible D match to TRBD1 (6 bases). Germline assignment: CDR1 SNHLY and CDR2 FYNNEI. The CDR3 is 15 amino acids. Deletions cut 9 bases from V and 7 bases from J, with 25 bases between. The CDR3: CASEGVGGPTWEQYF. The CDR3 DNA is TGTGCCAGTGAGGGGGTAGGAGGACCCACCTGGGAGCAGTACTTC.

The chain is built from TRBV30 and TRBJ2-1, with 9 bases fitting TRBD2. CDR1 is GTSNPN and CDR2 is SVGIG in the germline V gene (reference sequence). Germline trimming cut 5 bases from V and 3 bases from J; bases unmatched to any gene: 5. This CDR3 contains 14 residues. The CDR3 coding sequence is TGTGCCTGGGCCCCGCGGGGGGGCTACAATGAGCAGTTCTTC. Translation: CAWAPRGGYNEQFF. Based on the CDR3 plus reference TRBV30 and TRBJ2-1, the full variable domain is SQTIHQWPATLVQPVGSPLSLECTVEGTSNPNLYWYRQAAGRGLQLLFYSVGIGQISSEVPQNLSASRPQDRQFILSSKKLLLSDSGFYLCAWAPRGGYNEQFFGPGTRLTVL.

This chain joins TRBV13 and TRBJ2-5; D is unresolved. Trimming cost V 0 bases and J 5 bases, with 7 bases left between them. The CDR3 loop spans 13 amino acids. The V gene's germline CDR1 is PRHDT and CDR2 FYEKMQ (reference sequence). The CDR3 sequence: CASSLGLGETQYF. CDR3 nucleotide sequence: TGTGCCAGCAGCTTAGGGCTGGGCGAGACCCAGTACTTC.

The chain employs TRBV29-1 and TRBJ2-1, with a possible D match to TRBD2 (5 bases). V lost 0 bases to trimming and J lost 3 bases, with 15 bases between them. Germline CDR1 and CDR2: SQVTM and ANQGSEA. This CDR3 contains 16 residues. The CDR3 reads CSVEDDPPTIYNEQFF. Written as DNA, the CDR3 is TGCAGCGTTGAAGATGATCCGCCGACTATCTACAATGAGCAGTTCTTC.

V usage is TRBV25-1 and J usage is TRBJ1-4, with TRBD1 as a possible D gene (6 bases). Germline CDR1 reads MGHDK; CDR2 reads SYGVNS. This CDR3 comprises 17 residues. V was shortened by 4 bases and J by 3 bases, with 18 bases between the two germline ends. The CDR3 DNA sequence: TGTGCCAGCAGTGCCCTGGATGGACAGATAGCTAATGAAAAACTGTTTTTT. Its translation is CASSALDGQIANEKLFF.

V usage is TRBV29-1 and J usage is TRBJ2-5; possible D gene TRBD2, 5 bases. Germline lookup yields CDR1 SQVTM and CDR2 ANQGSEA. V lost 2 bases and J lost 2, with 9 bases in between. CDR3 size: 13 residues. CDR3 sequence (DNA): TGCAGCGTTGAAATGAGGGCACAAGAGACCCAGTACTTC. Amino acids: CSVEMRAQETQYF.

The rearrangement joins TRBV18 to TRBJ2-5; weak D call: TRBD1 (5 bases). Trimming stripped 2 bases from V and 5 bases from J, with 15 bases between. This CDR3 is 15 amino acids long. Germline values: CDR1 KGHSH, CDR2 LQKENI. The CDR3 here is CASSPTGAGIETQYF. CDR3 DNA sequence: TGTGCCAGCTCACCAACTGGGGCTGGGATTGAGACCCAGTACTTC.

This clone was seen only once. The gene calls are TRBV18 and TRBJ1-2, with TRBD1 matching over 10 bases. The CDR3 contains 15 residues. Germline trimming cut 5 bases from V and 4 bases from J; bases unmatched to any gene: 7. The germline gives CDR1 KGHSH, CDR2 LQKENI. CDR3 sequence reads: CASSSGTGVSYGYTF. The CDR3 bases are TGTGCCAGCTCATCCGGGACAGGGGTTTCCTATGGCTACACCTTC.

The CDR3 DNA reads as TGTGCCAGCAGCTTAGCGCCCGGACTAGCGGGGACAGATACGCAGTATTTT. This translates into CASSLAPGLAGTDTQYF. V gene TRBV7-9 combines with J gene TRBJ2-3; 12 bases fit TRBD2. With V trimmed by 0 bases and J by 3 bases, 4 bases remained unmatched. The length of the CDR3 is 17 residues. The germline V gene encodes CDR1 SEHNR and CDR2 FQNEAQ (reference sequence). Full variable domain (outside the CDR3, taken from reference TRBV7-9 and TRBJ2-3): DTGVSQNPRHKITKRGQNVTFRCDPISEHNRLYWYRQTLGQGPEFLTYFQNEAQLEKSRLLSDRFSAERPKGSFSTLEIQRTEQGDSAMYLCASSLAPGLAGTDTQYFGPGTRLTVL.